Given below is one TCR beta chain in context. What antigen it recognizes has not been identified. The junction and the germline gene differ at one end; a read error may be behind it. This sample was included in a study of tumor-infiltrating lymphocytes in primary liver carcinoma (dated by TCRdb to the late 2010s). About the study as a whole: The five patients, three men and two women aged 30 to 69 years, had hepatocellular carcinoma (four) or combined HCC and intrahepatic cholangiocarcinoma (one). The five patients had tumors of stage T1-T3 N0M0, with maximum diameters ranging from about 4 to 11 cm. For each liver tumor, the study sampled five regions along with adjacent normal tissue and blood, and applied TCRbeta repertoire sequencing, expression microarrays and whole-exome sequencing. Reproducibility between technical replicate repertoires was high, with correlation coefficients above 0.95 and mean shared-clone rates around 0.88. TCRbeta repertoire sequencing covered about 35 specimens from 5 patients: some 25 tumor regions, 5 adjacent noncancerous liver tissues and 5 peripheral blood samples. The 25 or so tumor region samples were profiled with Agilent mRNA microarrays so that TCRbeta repertoire diversity could be related to the local molecular phenotype. Roughly 3.5 to 8 million productive TCRbeta reads were obtained per sample, and no significant difference in read depth was found between tissue types. The paper's findings and limits, for the study overall: Because the samples were bulk and unsorted, CD4+ and CD8+ T cell repertoires could not be compared. A significantly larger repertoire fraction was made up by the top 250 clones in tumors than in blood (p = 0.039). Pairs of tumor regions showed greater repertoire overlap (mean about 36%) than tumor-adjacent pairs (roughly 17%) or tumor-blood pairs (roughly 15%), which is consistent with antigen-driven expansion. Only about 7-25% of top clones were found in all five regions of a tumor, suggesting spatial heterogeneity of tumor-infiltrating T cells. With just a handful of patients in the study, the authors point out that the findings should be validated in a larger study. Only the TCR beta chain was sequenced, which likely underestimates true repertoire diversity because unpaired alpha chains were not captured.

Total RNA and DNA were co-extracted without cell sorting from around 20-30 mg of bulk tissue using the AllPrep DNA/RNA mini kit. Between November 2015 and March 2016, roughly five patients in China with histopathologically diagnosed primary liver carcinoma had their tumors surgically resected. At the time of sampling, the patients were treatment-naive and had chronic HBV infection. Each tumor was sampled at five spatially separated regions: the tumor centre plus the superior, inferior, left-lateral and right-lateral poles. More than 85% viable tumor cells were found by histology in every tumor sample. Each fresh piece of tumor and adjacent tissue was cut in two, with one half stored in RNAlater at -80 degrees C and the other half sent for histology. CDR1 and CDR2 are drawn from the germline V gene: MGHRA, YSYEKL. The CDR3 sequence holds 13 residues, the cysteine and phenylalanine included. The only DNA kept is the CDR3, 39 bases in frame from the first base.

A constant-region primer and ProtoScript II reverse transcriptase were used to reverse-transcribe TCRbeta-specific cDNA from roughly 0.5 ug total RNA. The TCRbeta libraries were prepared through three rounds of nested multiplex PCR following a slightly modified ARM-PCR procedure. The first two PCR rounds used multiplex TRBV1-TRBV30 forward primers with a Cbeta reverse primer, each for approximately 10 cycles. Sample barcodes and Illumina adapters were attached in a final 25-cycle PCR using Deep VentR polymerase. Before sequencing, amplicons between 200 and 500 bp were purified from gel using a QIAquick gel extraction kit. TCRbeta amplicons were sequenced on an Illumina HiSeq 2500 with 250-bp paired-end reads. In the paper's pipeline: Trimmomatic v0.33 was used to quality-trim the reads, and FLASH v1.2.11 was used to merge paired reads so that full CDR3 sequences could be recovered. V, D and J germline segments were assigned to the rearranged TCRbeta sequences by MiGEC v1.2.1b. Clonotype statistics, along with Shannon-Wiener diversity indices, were calculated using VDJtools v1.0.0. To cut down on sampling bias, every analysis after diversity analysis relied on just the 250 most abundant clonotypes from each sample. TCRdb ran its own pipeline on the public reads, namely fastp trimming at Q25 and MiXCR clone calling, and kept in-frame beta chains. Each CDR3 protein appears once, grouped with its most common genes and DNA. The V and J calls reflect TCRdb's pipeline rather than the authors' work. The sample data list 45,000 to 55,000 distinct CDR3 sequences, and 65% to 80% of these were observed just once. The ten largest account for over 25% of the sample.

The chain was built from TRBV4-1 and TRBJ2-1, with the D gene uncertain. The sample consisted of liver tumor tissue from sampling region 5. The sample's cell subset or site, from its label and the paper: tumor region T5, tumor centre. This TCR was sampled from a man aged 35-49 years with primary liver carcinoma and hepatitis B virus infection. The nucleotide sequence reads as follows: TGCGCCAGCAGCTCCTCCACCGGGTCGGAACAGTTCTTT. Protein translation: CASSSSTGSEQFF.